This T cell receptor beta chain was identified during a study of T cell clonality in common variable immunodeficiency. General study results and limits: In common variable immunodeficiency, TCR beta chains reportedly carried fewer deletions and N-nucleotide insertions. What drives increased CVID clonality needs T cell subpopulation sequencing.

TCRdb's table, derived via immunoSEQ multiplex PCR, lists solely in-frame clones and lacks some. There are 30,000 to 40,000 clones in the sample, none observed a single time. CDR3 length equals 15 residues. Germline CDR1 and CDR2: DFQATT and SNEGSKA (reference sequence). Trimming took 6 bases from V and 7 from J; bases not matched to a gene: 14. This clone was observed at least ten times. Its matching antigen is unknown. The read gets to within 3 residues of the CDR3 end, and the germline J gene fills in the rest. The chain joins TRBV20-1 to TRBJ2-3; TRBD2 aligns across 9 bases. This receptor was identified in a person between 18 and 75 years old in good health. The sample taken for sequencing was peripheral blood mononuclear cells. The DNA read from the CDR3 is TGCAGTGCCCCCAGGGGCGGGAGGGCCTCATATACG. Translating it yields CSAPRGGRASYT. The full CDR3 sequence reads CSAPRGGRASYTQYF.